This T cell receptor (beta chain) was sequenced during a study of T-cell reconstitution after alpha-beta-depleted transplantation in children. Unique molecular identifiers tagged the TCRbeta library. One entry per CDR3 protein, called by TCRdb with MiXCR from the PCR reads. The repertoire includes hundreds of thousands of distinct CDR3 sequences, about 10% of them detected once, and 4% to 5% sits in the top ten. From germline, CDR1 is DFQATT and CDR2 SNEGSKA (reference sequence). The CDR3 runs to 13 residues. V was shortened by 5 bases and J by 4 bases, with 15 bases between the two germline ends. The V call is TRBV20-1, the J call TRBJ2-7; D perhaps matches TRBD1 (6 bases). The sample was PBMCs from the stem cell graft donor, taken from the stem cell graft. This receptor was identified in a human donor who donated a stem cell graft to a child with acute myeloid leukemia. CDR3: CSAAKGGLYEQYF. The CDR3 coding sequence is TGCAGTGCTGCGAAAGGGGGTCTGTACGAGCAGTACTTC.